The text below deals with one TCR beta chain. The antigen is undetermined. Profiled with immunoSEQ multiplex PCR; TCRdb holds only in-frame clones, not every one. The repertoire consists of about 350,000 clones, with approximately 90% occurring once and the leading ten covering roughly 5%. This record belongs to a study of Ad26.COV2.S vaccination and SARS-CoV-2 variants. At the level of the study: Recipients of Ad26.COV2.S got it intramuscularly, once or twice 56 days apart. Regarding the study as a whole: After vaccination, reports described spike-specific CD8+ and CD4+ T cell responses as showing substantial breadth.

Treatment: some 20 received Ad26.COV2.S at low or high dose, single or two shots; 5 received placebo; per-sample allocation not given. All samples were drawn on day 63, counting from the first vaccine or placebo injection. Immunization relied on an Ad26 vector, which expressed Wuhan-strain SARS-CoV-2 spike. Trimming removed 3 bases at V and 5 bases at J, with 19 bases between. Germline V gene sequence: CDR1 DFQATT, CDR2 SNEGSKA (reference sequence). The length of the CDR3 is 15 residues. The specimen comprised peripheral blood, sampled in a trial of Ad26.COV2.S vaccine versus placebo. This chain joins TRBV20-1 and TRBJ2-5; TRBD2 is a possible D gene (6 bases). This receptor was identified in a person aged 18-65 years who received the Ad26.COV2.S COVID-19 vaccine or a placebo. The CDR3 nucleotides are TGCAGTGCTAGTCAACCGAAAGGGAGGCTGGAGACCCAGTACTTC. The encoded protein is CSASQPKGRLETQYF.